This T cell receptor beta chain was retrieved from a study of blood T cell repertoires in COVID-19. Produced via immunoSEQ multiplex PCR; TCRdb's table is partial and in-frame only. The sample includes 150,000 to 200,000 clones, 65% to 90% seen only once; the top ten take under 9%. V lost 3 bases, J lost 7 bases, and 7 bases stayed unmatched. The CDR3 consists of 13 residues. Germline V gene sequence: CDR1 SGHNT, CDR2 YYREEE (reference sequence). The sample comprised peripheral blood. The chain recombines TRBV5-4 with TRBJ2-7; 7 nucleotides match TRBD1. The sequence was obtained from a woman aged 40 to 50 with COVID-19, enrolled during active disease. The CDR3 coding sequence is TGTGCCAGCAGCTGGGGACAGTCTCGGGAGCAGTACGTC. Residues: CASSWGQSREQYV.